A selection of T cell receptor beta chains follows, all from one sample in a study of Ad26.COV2.S vaccination and SARS-CoV-2 variants. The protocol was immunoSEQ multiplex PCR, while the TCRdb copy is restricted to in-frame clones and leaves out a portion. This sample has some 340,000 clones, with 86% found just once. Source: peripheral blood, taken in a trial of Ad26.COV2.S vaccine versus placebo. These receptor sequences come from a person aged 18-60 years who received the Ad26.COV2.S COVID-19 vaccine or a placebo. Each CDR3 is given with its conserved first and last residue. D genes are given only for firm matches. Clone size appears in some rows only: once, few, many, or a class for an expanded clone.

D gene	V gene	clone size	J gene	CDR3 protein	CDR3 DNA
.	TRBV9	.	TRBJ2-6	CASSPTYVPTVLTF	TGTGCCAGCAGCCCCACGTACGTGCCCACCGTCCTGACTTTC
TRBD1	TRBV5-1	.	TRBJ2-5	CASSSQGDQTQYF	TGCGCCAGCAGCTCGCAGGGGGATCAGACCCAGTACTTC
.	TRBV6-2/TRBV6-3	few	TRBJ1-1	CASSYRVATEAFF	TGTGCCAGCAGTTACAGGGTAGCCACTGAAGCTTTCTTT
TRBD2	TRBV7-9	few	TRBJ2-7	CASSPSGGPVKQYF	TGTGCCAGCAGCCCGAGCGGGGGGCCCGTCAAGCAGTACTTC
TRBD2	TRBV6-5	few	TRBJ2-2	CATSWGGIDTGELFF	TGTGCCACCTCCTGGGGGGGGATCGACACCGGGGAGCTGTTTTTT
.	TRBV5-1	.	TRBJ1-4	CASSLGSRVSEKLFF	TGCGCCAGCAGCTTGGGGTCGAGGGTGAGTGAAAAACTGTTTTTT
.	TRBV7-2	.	TRBJ1-6	CASSLRTAYNSPLHF	TGTGCCAGCAGCTTAAGGACAGCTTATAATTCACCCCTCCACTTT
TRBD1	TRBV4-3	.	TRBJ2-1	CASSQALPGQGFDEQFF	TGCGCCAGCAGCCAAGCGTTACCGGGACAGGGGTTCGATGAGCAGTTCTTC
.	TRBV6-5	.	TRBJ1-4	CASSYSTDRLEKLFF	TGTGCCAGCAGTTACTCGACAGATCGATTGGAAAAACTGTTTTTT
.	TRBV6-5	.	TRBJ1-3	CASSYKGNGNTIYF	TGTGCCAGCAGTTATAAGGGGAATGGAAACACCATATATTTT
.	TRBV21-1	.	TRBJ1-3	CASSKVVSGNTIYF	TGTGCCAGCAGCAAAGTGGTCTCTGGAAACACCATATATTTT
TRBD1	TRBV19	.	TRBJ2-3	CASSMGPGTGSDTQYF	TGTGCCAGTAGTATGGGGCCCGGGACAGGGTCAGATACGCAGTATTTT
.	TRBV6-2/TRBV6-3	.	TRBJ1-1	CASSFGRSPQRMNTEAFF	TGTGCCAGCAGTTTCGGTAGATCACCCCAAAGGATGAACACTGAAGCTTTCTTT
.	TRBV7-9	.	TRBJ1-1	CASSIDLGDTEAFF	TGTGCCAGCAGCATCGACCTTGGGGACACTGAAGCTTTCTTT
.	TRBV21-1	.	TRBJ2-7	CATPDRGPYEQYF	TGTGCCACCCCGGACAGGGGGCCTTACGAGCAGTACTTC
.	TRBV11-2	.	TRBJ1-2	CASSPHRNGYTF	TGTGCCAGCAGCCCCCACAGAAATGGCTACACCTTC
.	TRBV30	.	TRBJ2-5	CAWSVGGSLETQYF	TGTGCCTGGAGTGTAGGGGGTTCTTTGGAGACCCAGTACTTC
TRBD1	TRBV27	.	TRBJ2-7	CASSFLTGTGEQYF	TGTGCCAGCAGTTTCCTGACAGGGACGGGAGAGCAGTACTTC
.	TRBV5-1	.	TRBJ2-1	CASSFKSPGNEQFF	TGCGCCAGCAGCTTCAAGTCTCCTGGCAATGAGCAGTTCTTC
.	TRBV10-3	once	TRBJ2-3	CAISGGGQTQDTQYF	TGTGCCATCAGTGGGGGGGGACAGACACAAGATACGCAGTATTTT
.	TRBV12-3/TRBV12-4	.	TRBJ1-5	CASSSSGQPQHF	TGTGCCAGCAGCAGTTCTGGGCAGCCCCAGCATTTT
.	TRBV14	.	TRBJ1-4	CASSPLQGREKLFF	TGTGCCAGCAGCCCACTACAGGGCCGGGAAAAACTGTTTTTT
TRBD1	TRBV19	.	TRBJ1-5	CASSSSGQVPNQPQHF	TGTGCCAGTAGTTCTTCCGGACAGGTCCCCAATCAGCCCCAGCATTTT
TRBD2	TRBV5-1	.	TRBJ2-3	CASSHPSGGAYTQYF	TGCGCCAGCAGCCATCCTAGCGGGGGGGCCTATACGCAGTATTTT
TRBD2	TRBV3-1/TRBV3-2	.	TRBJ2-1	CASSPLTSGGPSKQGEQFF	TGTGCCAGCAGCCCACTAACTAGCGGGGGGCCTTCCAAACAGGGTGAGCAGTTCTTC
.	TRBV9	.	TRBJ2-7	CASSVGQTYEQYF	TGTGCCAGCAGCGTCGGGCAGACCTACGAGCAGTACTTC
.	TRBV4-1	.	TRBJ1-1	CASSQVGLLVAEAFF	TGCGCCAGCAGCCAAGTGGGACTTTTGGTGGCTGAAGCTTTCTTT
.	TRBV4-3	once	TRBJ2-5	CASSQEYSTETQYF	TGCGCCAGCAGCCAAGAGTACTCCACGGAGACCCAGTACTTC
.	TRBV5-1	.	TRBJ1-6	CASSLGLSGESPLHF	TGCGCCAGCAGCTTGGGTTTGTCAGGGGAATCACCCCTCCACTTT
.	TRBV18	.	TRBJ2-3	CASSPPGQDLRQYF	TGTGCCAGCTCACCACCGGGGCAGGACCTCCGGCAGTATTTT
.	TRBV14	.	TRBJ2-2	CASSRPDTGELFF	TGTGCCAGCAGCCGTCCAGACACCGGGGAGCTGTTTTTT
.	TRBV7-9	.	TRBJ1-2	CASSPYLEFYTF	TGTGCCAGCAGCCCATATTTGGAGTTCTACACCTTC
.	TRBV3-1/TRBV3-2	.	TRBJ1-1	CASSQSSTAFF	TGTGCCAGCAGCCAAAGCTCGACAGCTTTCTTT
.	TRBV18	.	TRBJ1-5	CASSPAYENQPQHF	TGTGCCAGCTCACCGGCATACGAGAATCAGCCCCAGCATTTT
.	TRBV30	.	TRBJ1-2	CAWSVDPDYYGYTF	TGTGCCTGGAGTGTAGATCCAGATTACTATGGCTACACCTTC
TRBD1	TRBV19	.	TRBJ1-1	CASSNSPRGTGEYEAFF	TGTGCCAGTAGTAATTCCCCAAGGGGGACAGGGGAATATGAAGCTTTCTTT
TRBD2	TRBV7-3	.	TRBJ2-3	CASRIHAGGDTQYF	TGTGCCAGCAGGATCCATGCGGGAGGGGATACGCAGTATTTT
TRBD1	TRBV6-5	.	TRBJ2-1	CASRQGRLSYNEQFF	TGTGCCAGCAGACAGGGGCGACTATCCTACAATGAGCAGTTCTTC
TRBD1	TRBV28	few	TRBJ2-3	CASSSAWDRAEGPDTQYF	TGTGCCAGCAGCTCCGCCTGGGACAGGGCCGAGGGGCCAGATACGCAGTATTTT
.	TRBV7-2	.	TRBJ1-4	CASSLAGTDEKLFF	TGTGCCAGCAGCTTAGCAGGGACTGATGAAAAACTGTTTTTT
TRBD1	TRBV3-1/TRBV3-2	.	TRBJ1-1	CASSQHTGGETEAFF	TGTGCCAGCAGCCAACACACAGGGGGCGAGACTGAAGCTTTCTTT
.	TRBV5-8	few	TRBJ2-7	CASSLGAVYEQYF	TGTGCCAGCAGCTTGGGTGCGGTGTACGAGCAGTACTTC
TRBD1	TRBV3-1/TRBV3-2	.	TRBJ1-1	CASSPGQAGAFF	TGTGCCAGCAGCCCGGGACAGGCAGGGGCTTTCTTT
TRBD1	TRBV7-3	.	TRBJ2-5	CASSSHLRGQGARETQYF	TGTGCCAGCAGCTCTCACCTTAGGGGACAGGGGGCTAGAGAGACCCAGTACTTC
TRBD1	TRBV18	once	TRBJ1-2	CASSPQTGSYGYTF	TGTGCCAGCTCACCGCAGACAGGGAGCTATGGCTACACCTTC
.	TRBV7-9	.	TRBJ1-2	CASSFNANYGYTF	TGTGCCAGCAGCTTCAACGCTAACTATGGCTACACCTTC
.	TRBV3-1/TRBV3-2	few	TRBJ1-2	CVSSGALGDGYTF	TGTGTCAGCTCTGGGGCTTTGGGGGATGGCTACACCTTC
.	TRBV5-8	.	TRBJ1-4	CASSLGGKGSNEKLFF	TGTGCCAGCAGCTTGGGGGGCAAGGGGTCTAATGAAAAACTGTTTTTT
.	TRBV13	.	TRBJ1-2	CASSRGLYGYTF	TGTGCCAGCAGTCGAGGACTCTATGGCTACACCTTC
.	TRBV6-6	.	TRBJ1-1	CASSYSPNSRAEAFF	TGTGCCAGCAGTTACTCGCCCAACTCTAGGGCTGAAGCTTTCTTT
.	TRBV5-4	few	TRBJ2-7	CASSLGPQRGKDYEQYF	TGTGCCAGCAGCTTGGGTCCGCAAAGGGGGAAAGACTACGAGCAGTACTTC
.	TRBV19	.	TRBJ1-2	CASLNRIYGYTF	TGTGCCAGCCTCAACAGGATCTATGGCTACACCTTC
.	TRBV11-2	.	TRBJ2-7	CASSPRGLSYEQYF	TGTGCCAGCAGTCCTCGGGGCCTCTCCTACGAGCAGTACTTC
.	TRBV7-8	.	TRBJ1-6	CASSLMGPSSPLHF	TGTGCCAGCAGCCTGATGGGGCCCTCTTCACCCCTCCACTTT
.	TRBV27	.	TRBJ1-5	CATEQQGFSSNQPQHF	TGTGCCACCGAACAGCAGGGGTTCTCCAGCAATCAGCCCCAGCATTTT
.	TRBV6-5	.	TRBJ1-2	CASKKMAADYGYTF	TGTGCCAGCAAAAAGATGGCAGCAGACTATGGCTACACCTTC
.	TRBV5-4	once	TRBJ2-3	CASSLGTLGTDTQYF	TGTGCCAGCAGCTTGGGCACCCTGGGCACAGATACGCAGTATTTT
.	TRBV30	.	TRBJ1-2	CAWIRIPNSHYGYTF	TGTGCCTGGATTAGGATACCCAACTCGCACTATGGCTACACCTTC
.	TRBV5-1	once	TRBJ1-3	CASSLTRGSGNTIYF	TGCGCCAGCAGCTTAACCAGGGGCTCTGGAAACACCATATATTTT